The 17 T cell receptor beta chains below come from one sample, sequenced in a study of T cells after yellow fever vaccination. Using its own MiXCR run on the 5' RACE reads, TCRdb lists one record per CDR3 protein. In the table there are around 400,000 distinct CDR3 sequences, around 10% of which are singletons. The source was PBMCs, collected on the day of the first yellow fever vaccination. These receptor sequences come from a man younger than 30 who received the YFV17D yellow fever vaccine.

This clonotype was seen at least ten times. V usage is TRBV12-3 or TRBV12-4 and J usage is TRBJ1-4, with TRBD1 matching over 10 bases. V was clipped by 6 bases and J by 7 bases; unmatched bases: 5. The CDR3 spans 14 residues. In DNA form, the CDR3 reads TGTGCCAGCAGCTACCGGACAGGGGGTGAAAAACTGTTTTTT. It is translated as CASSYRTGGEKLFF.

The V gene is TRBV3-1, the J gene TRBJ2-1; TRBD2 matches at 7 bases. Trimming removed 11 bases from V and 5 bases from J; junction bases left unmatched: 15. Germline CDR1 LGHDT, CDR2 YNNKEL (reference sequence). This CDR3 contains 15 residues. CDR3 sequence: CACCLPGGGHNEQFF. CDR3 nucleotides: TGTGCCTGCTGCCTTCCGGGCGGGGGACACAATGAGCAGTTCTTC.

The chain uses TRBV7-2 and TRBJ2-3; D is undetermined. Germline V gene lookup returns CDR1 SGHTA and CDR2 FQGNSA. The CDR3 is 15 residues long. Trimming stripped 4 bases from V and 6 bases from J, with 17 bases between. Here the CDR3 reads CASSSTRRERDTQYF. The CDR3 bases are TGTGCCAGCAGCTCGACGAGGCGTGAGAGGGATACGCAGTATTTT.

CDR3 in amino acids: CASKPPEFSGGYTF. The CDR3 nucleotides read TGTGCCAGCAAGCCGCCGGAATTCTCGGGTGGCTACACCTTC. The rearrangement joins TRBV6-2 or TRBV6-3 to TRBJ1-2, with D uncertain. The V end was cut by 7 bases, the J end by 7 bases, with 19 bases between. The germline V gene encodes CDR1 MNHEY and CDR2 SVGEGT. CDR3 length equals 14 residues.

DNA of the CDR3: TGTGCCAGTGCCCAAGGGCCTAGCACAGATACGCAGTATTTT. The encoded protein is CASAQGPSTDTQYF. The chain couples TRBV19 to TRBJ2-3, with D hard to call. The germline V gene has CDR1 LNHDA and CDR2 SQIVND (reference sequence). The V end lost 8 bases, the J end lost 0 bases, and 12 bases lay between the germline ends. The CDR3 consists of 14 residues. Full variable domain (rest looked up from reference TRBV19 and TRBJ2-3): DGGITQSPKYLFRKEGQNVTLSCEQNLNHDAMYWYRQDPGQGLRLIYYSQIVNDFQKGDIAEGYSVSREKKESFPLTVTSAQKNPTAFYLCASAQGPSTDTQYFGPGTRLTVL.

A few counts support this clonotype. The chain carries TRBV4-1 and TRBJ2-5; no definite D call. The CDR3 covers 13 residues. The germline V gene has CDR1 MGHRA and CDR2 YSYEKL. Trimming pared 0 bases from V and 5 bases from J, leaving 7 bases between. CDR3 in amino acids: CASSQEESETQYF. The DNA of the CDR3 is TGCGCCAGCAGCCAAGAGGAATCGGAGACCCAGTACTTC.

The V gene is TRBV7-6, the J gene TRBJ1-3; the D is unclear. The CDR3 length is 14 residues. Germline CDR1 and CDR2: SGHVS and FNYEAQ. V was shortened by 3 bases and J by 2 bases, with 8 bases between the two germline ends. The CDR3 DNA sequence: TGTGCCAGCAGCTTTTGGGATCCTGGAAACACCATATATTTT. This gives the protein CASSFWDPGNTIYF.

This chain's CDR3 is CASSQTGGELFF. As DNA, the CDR3 is TGTGCCAGCAGTCAGACAGGCGGGGAGCTGTTTTTT. This sequence joins TRBV6-2 or TRBV6-3 and TRBJ2-2; D may be TRBD1 (6 bases). In germline, CDR1 is MNHEY, CDR2 SVGEGT. The CDR3 runs 12 residues. The V gene lost 5 bases and the J gene lost 7 bases, with 8 bases spanning the gap.

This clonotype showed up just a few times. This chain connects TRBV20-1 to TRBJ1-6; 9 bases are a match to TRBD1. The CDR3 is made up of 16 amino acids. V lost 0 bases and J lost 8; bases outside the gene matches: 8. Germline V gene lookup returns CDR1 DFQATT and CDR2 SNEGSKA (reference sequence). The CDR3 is CSARDITGQGYSPLHF. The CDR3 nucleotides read TGCAGTGCTAGAGATATCACGGGACAGGGATATTCACCCCTCCACTTT.

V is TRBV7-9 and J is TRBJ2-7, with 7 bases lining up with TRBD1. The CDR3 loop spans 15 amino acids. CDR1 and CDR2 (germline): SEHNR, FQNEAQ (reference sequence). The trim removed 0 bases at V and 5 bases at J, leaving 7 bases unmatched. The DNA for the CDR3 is TGTGCCAGCAGCTTAGCACGACAGGGTGTCCACGAGCAGTACTTC. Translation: CASSLARQGVHEQYF. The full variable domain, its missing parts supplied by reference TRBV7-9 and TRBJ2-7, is DTGVSQNPRHKITKRGQNVTFRCDPISEHNRLYWYRQTLGQGPEFLTYFQNEAQLEKSRLLSDRFSAERPKGSFSTLEIQRTEQGDSAMYLCASSLARQGVHEQYFGPGTRLTVT.

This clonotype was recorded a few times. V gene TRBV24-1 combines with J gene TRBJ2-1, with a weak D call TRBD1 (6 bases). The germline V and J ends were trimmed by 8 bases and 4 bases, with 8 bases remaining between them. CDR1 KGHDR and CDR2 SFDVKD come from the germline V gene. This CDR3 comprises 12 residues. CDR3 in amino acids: CATKGDYNEQFF. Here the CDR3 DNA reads TGTGCCACCAAGGGGGATTACAATGAGCAGTTCTTC.

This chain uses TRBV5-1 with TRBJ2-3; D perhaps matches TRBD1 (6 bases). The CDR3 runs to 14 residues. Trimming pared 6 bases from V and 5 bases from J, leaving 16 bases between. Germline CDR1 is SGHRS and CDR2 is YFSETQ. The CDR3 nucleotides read TGCGCCAGCAAGCTGACAGGTGCGGGAGATACGCAGTATTTT. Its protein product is CASKLTGAGDTQYF. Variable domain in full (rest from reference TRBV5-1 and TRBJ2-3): KAGVTQTPRYLIKTRGQQVTLSCSPISGHRSVSWYQQTPGQGLQFLFEYFSETQRNKGNFPGRFSGRQFSNSRSEMNVSTLELGDSALYLCASKLTGAGDTQYFGPGTRLTVL.

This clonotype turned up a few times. Here the CDR3 reads CASSHFDTGELFF. The CDR3 bases are TGTGCCAGCAGCCATTTCGACACCGGGGAGCTGTTTTTT. V and J are TRBV14 and TRBJ2-2, with D hard to call. Germline V CDR1 and CDR2: SGHDN, FVKESK. The CDR3 is made up of 13 amino acids. V was pared by 3 bases and J by 3 bases, with 5 bases between.

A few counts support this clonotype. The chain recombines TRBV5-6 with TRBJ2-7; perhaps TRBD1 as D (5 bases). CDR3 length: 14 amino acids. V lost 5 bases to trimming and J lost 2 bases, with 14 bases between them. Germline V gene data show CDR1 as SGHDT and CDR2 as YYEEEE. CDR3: CASSEPGFAYEQYF. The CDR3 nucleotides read TGTGCCAGCAGTGAACCAGGGTTCGCCTACGAGCAGTACTTC.

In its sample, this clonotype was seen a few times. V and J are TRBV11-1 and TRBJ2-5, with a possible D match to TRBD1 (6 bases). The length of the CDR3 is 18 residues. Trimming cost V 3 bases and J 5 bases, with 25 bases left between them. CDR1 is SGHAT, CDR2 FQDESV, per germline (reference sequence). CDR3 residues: CASSFPAAGAVRVETQYF. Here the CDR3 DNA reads TGTGCCAGCAGCTTTCCTGCCGCAGGGGCTGTCCGTGTGGAGACCCAGTACTTC.

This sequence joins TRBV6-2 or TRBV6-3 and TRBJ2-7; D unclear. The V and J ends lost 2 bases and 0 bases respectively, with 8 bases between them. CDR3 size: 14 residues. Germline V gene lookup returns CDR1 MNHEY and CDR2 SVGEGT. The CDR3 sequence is CASSYRPSSYEQYV. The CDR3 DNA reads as TGTGCCAGCAGTTACAGGCCCAGCTCCTACGAGCAGTACGTC.

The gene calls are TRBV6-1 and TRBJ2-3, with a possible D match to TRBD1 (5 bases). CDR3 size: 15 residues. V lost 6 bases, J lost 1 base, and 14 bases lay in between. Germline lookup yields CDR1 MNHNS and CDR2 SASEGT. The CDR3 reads CASSANLQGTDTQYF. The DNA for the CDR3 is TGTGCCAGCAGCGCCAATTTACAGGGCACAGATACGCAGTATTTT.